The rows below give T cell receptor beta chains drawn from one sample of a study of blood T cell repertoires in COVID-19. The method was immunoSEQ multiplex PCR; TCRdb's version includes in-frame clones alone and lacks a portion of them. Counted here are roughly 150,000 clones, about 88% occurring once; the ten biggest clones make up 2.5% to 3%. Sequences were obtained from peripheral blood. Receptor source: an elderly woman with COVID-19, enrolled during active disease. The CDR3 runs from the conserved cysteine through the conserved F or W. Fields, in order: J gene, D gene, clone size, V gene, CDR3 DNA, CDR3 protein. A D gene is named only where the DNA matches it firmly. Size is stated for part of the rows, as once, few or many counts, or as a class when the clone is expanded.

J gene: TRBJ2-3; D gene: NA; clone size: NA; V gene: TRBV28; CDR3 DNA: TGTGCCAGCAGTTTCTATCCCCGACTGACCTCGTATACGCAGTATTTT; CDR3 protein: CASSFYPRLTSYTQYF
J gene: TRBJ2-2; D gene: TRBD2; clone size: NA; V gene: TRBV4-3; CDR3 DNA: TGCGCCAGCAGCCAAGATGCGGGAGACACCGGGGAGCTGTTTTTT; CDR3 protein: CASSQDAGDTGELFF
J gene: TRBJ2-7; D gene: NA; clone size: NA; V gene: TRBV7-2; CDR3 DNA: TGTGCCAGCAGCCATACAGGGTCCTTCCCCTACGAGCAGTACTTC; CDR3 protein: CASSHTGSFPYEQYF
J gene: TRBJ2-7; D gene: NA; clone size: NA; V gene: TRBV28; CDR3 DNA: TGTGCCAGCAGGACCCGACACCACGAGCAGTACTTC; CDR3 protein: CASRTRHHEQYF
J gene: TRBJ1-5; D gene: NA; clone size: NA; V gene: TRBV5-4; CDR3 DNA: TGTGCCAGCAGCTTTCAGGGAAGCAATCAGCCCCAGCATTTT; CDR3 protein: CASSFQGSNQPQHF
J gene: TRBJ2-7; D gene: NA; clone size: NA; V gene: TRBV6-5; CDR3 DNA: TGTGCCAGCAGATCAACCGGTAGCTACGAGCAGTACTTC; CDR3 protein: CASRSTGSYEQYF
J gene: TRBJ1-3; D gene: NA; clone size: once; V gene: TRBV3-1/TRBV3-2; CDR3 DNA: TGTGCCAGCAGCACCGGGACACCAAACCCTTCTGGAAACACCATATATTTT; CDR3 protein: CASSTGTPNPSGNTIYF
J gene: TRBJ1-1; D gene: NA; clone size: NA; V gene: TRBV5-4; CDR3 DNA: TGTGCCAGCAGCTTGAATGGCCTGAACACTGAAGCTTTCTTT; CDR3 protein: CASSLNGLNTEAFF
J gene: TRBJ2-7; D gene: NA; clone size: NA; V gene: TRBV27; CDR3 DNA: TGTGCCAGCAGTCTCACCCCCATAAGACAGTACGAGCAGTACTTC; CDR3 protein: CASSLTPIRQYEQYF
J gene: TRBJ2-3; D gene: TRBD2; clone size: once; V gene: TRBV29-1; CDR3 DNA: TGCAGCGTTACTAAGACTAGCGGGAGAGGGGATACGCAGTATTTT; CDR3 protein: CSVTKTSGRGDTQYF
J gene: TRBJ1-5; D gene: TRBD1; clone size: NA; V gene: TRBV2; CDR3 DNA: TGTGCCAGCAGTCTTGGGACAGCAAGCAATCAGCCCCAGCATTTT; CDR3 protein: CASSLGTASNQPQHF
J gene: TRBJ1-4; D gene: TRBD1; clone size: few; V gene: TRBV2; CDR3 DNA: TGTGCCAGCAGGATACAGGGGGCTGGTAGTGAAAAACTGTTTTTT; CDR3 protein: CASRIQGAGSEKLFF
J gene: TRBJ2-1; D gene: TRBD2; clone size: once; V gene: TRBV19; CDR3 DNA: TGTGCCAGTAGTGCCATTAGCGGGTTCTACAATGAGCAGTTCTTC; CDR3 protein: CASSAISGFYNEQFF
J gene: TRBJ1-2; D gene: TRBD1; clone size: NA; V gene: TRBV19; CDR3 DNA: TGTGCCAGTAACGAACAGGGGGCGCTTTTAGGTGGCTACACCTTC; CDR3 protein: CASNEQGALLGGYTF
J gene: TRBJ1-1; D gene: NA; clone size: NA; V gene: TRBV29-1; CDR3 DNA: TGCAGCGTCATTACAGGGACGAACACTGAAGCTTTCTTT; CDR3 protein: CSVITGTNTEAFF
J gene: TRBJ1-4; D gene: TRBD1; clone size: NA; V gene: TRBV6-5; CDR3 DNA: TGTGCCAGCAGTTACCCGTCGACAGGGGATTATGAAAAACTGTTTTTT; CDR3 protein: CASSYPSTGDYEKLFF
J gene: TRBJ2-1; D gene: TRBD2; clone size: NA; V gene: TRBV28; CDR3 DNA: TGTGCCAGCAGTTTTACTAGCGTCACGAAAGGCAATGAGCAGTTCTTC; CDR3 protein: CASSFTSVTKGNEQFF
J gene: TRBJ2-7; D gene: TRBD1; clone size: NA; V gene: TRBV6-6; CDR3 DNA: TGTGCCAGCAGTTATGGGACAGGGTCCGAGCAGTACTTC; CDR3 protein: CASSYGTGSEQYF
J gene: TRBJ1-1; D gene: NA; clone size: NA; V gene: TRBV13; CDR3 DNA: TGTGCCAGCAGCCCTACCCCCCCGACATTGTCCAACACTGAAGCTTTCTTT; CDR3 protein: CASSPTPPTLSNTEAFF
J gene: TRBJ1-1; D gene: NA; clone size: once; V gene: TRBV27; CDR3 DNA: TGTGCCAGCACCGCAGGGTCTGAAGCTTTCTTT; CDR3 protein: CASTAGSEAFF
J gene: TRBJ1-3; D gene: NA; clone size: NA; V gene: TRBV11-2; CDR3 DNA: TGTGCCAGCAGGGACACTGGAGGAAACACCATATATTTT; CDR3 protein: CASRDTGGNTIYF
J gene: TRBJ2-3; D gene: TRBD2; clone size: NA; V gene: TRBV7-2; CDR3 DNA: TGTGCCAGCAGGGGCTCTAGCGGAGGGGCGGATACGCAGTATTTT; CDR3 protein: CASRGSSGGADTQYF
J gene: TRBJ2-1; D gene: NA; clone size: NA; V gene: TRBV19; CDR3 DNA: TGTGCCAGTAGTACCACTACCAATGAGCAGTTCTTC; CDR3 protein: CASSTTTNEQFF
J gene: TRBJ1-5; D gene: NA; clone size: NA; V gene: TRBV10-1; CDR3 DNA: TGCGCCAGCAGAACCGGAGGCAATCAGCCCCAGCATTTT; CDR3 protein: CASRTGGNQPQHF
J gene: TRBJ1-2; D gene: NA; clone size: NA; V gene: TRBV6-5; CDR3 DNA: TGTGCCAGCAGTTACGGGGGGGACTATGGCTACACCTTC; CDR3 protein: CASSYGGDYGYTF
J gene: TRBJ2-1; D gene: TRBD1; clone size: NA; V gene: TRBV7-9; CDR3 DNA: TGTGCCAGCAGCTTAGTGACAGGGGGAGTGGATGAGCAGTTCTTC; CDR3 protein: CASSLVTGGVDEQFF
J gene: TRBJ1-2; D gene: NA; clone size: NA; V gene: TRBV28; CDR3 DNA: TGTGCCAGCAGTTTAACTGCGGGTGGCTACACCTTC; CDR3 protein: CASSLTAGGYTF
J gene: TRBJ1-4; D gene: TRBD1; clone size: NA; V gene: TRBV5-6; CDR3 DNA: TGTGCCAGCTACGGTACGGGACAGGGGGCTGAAAAACTGTTTTTT; CDR3 protein: CASYGTGQGAEKLFF
J gene: TRBJ2-2; D gene: NA; clone size: NA; V gene: TRBV10-2; CDR3 DNA: TGCGCCAGCACCGTGTCGCGGGCATCCACCGGGGAGCTGTTTTTT; CDR3 protein: CASTVSRASTGELFF
J gene: TRBJ1-2; D gene: TRBD1; clone size: NA; V gene: TRBV2; CDR3 DNA: TGTGCCAGCAGGGAAAACCGGGACAGCTATGGCTACACCTTC; CDR3 protein: CASRENRDSYGYTF
J gene: TRBJ1-1; D gene: NA; clone size: NA; V gene: TRBV9; CDR3 DNA: TGTGCCAGCAGCCCCCGGGGGGAGAACACTGAAGCTTTCTTT; CDR3 protein: CASSPRGENTEAFF
J gene: TRBJ2-7; D gene: TRBD2; clone size: NA; V gene: TRBV7-2; CDR3 DNA: TGTGCCAGCAGCACTGTCAGCGGGAGCTCCTACGAGCAGTACTTC; CDR3 protein: CASSTVSGSSYEQYF
J gene: TRBJ2-7; D gene: NA; clone size: few; V gene: TRBV9; CDR3 DNA: TGTGCCAGCAGTGCCCGGATGGGACAAAAATACGAGCAGTACTTC; CDR3 protein: CASSARMGQKYEQYF
J gene: TRBJ1-6; D gene: TRBD1; clone size: NA; V gene: TRBV9; CDR3 DNA: TGTGCCAGCAGCGCAGGACAGGGGGCGGGATCACCCCTCCACTTT; CDR3 protein: CASSAGQGAGSPLHF
J gene: TRBJ1-2; D gene: TRBD1; clone size: once; V gene: TRBV4-1; CDR3 DNA: TGCGCCAGCAGCCCGACCCGGGACAGGGAAAGCTATGGCTACACCTTC; CDR3 protein: CASSPTRDRESYGYTF
J gene: TRBJ1-6; D gene: NA; clone size: NA; V gene: TRBV6-6; CDR3 DNA: TGTGCCAGCAGTTACTCGCGGGGGGCCCCGAATTCACCCCTCCACTTT; CDR3 protein: CASSYSRGAPNSPLHF
J gene: TRBJ2-7; D gene: TRBD2; clone size: NA; V gene: TRBV7-2; CDR3 DNA: TGTGCCAGCAGCCAGGGACTAGTTCGCTCCTACGAGCAGTACTTC; CDR3 protein: CASSQGLVRSYEQYF
J gene: TRBJ1-1; D gene: NA; clone size: NA; V gene: TRBV7-2; CDR3 DNA: TGTGCCAGCAGCTTAGGGGGGGGCATGAACACTGAAGCTTTCTTT; CDR3 protein: CASSLGGGMNTEAFF
J gene: TRBJ2-3; D gene: TRBD2; clone size: NA; V gene: TRBV5-1; CDR3 DNA: TGCGCCAGCAGCTTGGATTCCCCGGGAGGGGGAGCAGATACGCAGTATTTT; CDR3 protein: CASSLDSPGGGADTQYF
J gene: TRBJ1-1; D gene: NA; clone size: few; V gene: TRBV3-1/TRBV3-2; CDR3 DNA: TGTGCCAGCAGCCAATTACAGATAGGCACTGAAGCTTTCTTT; CDR3 protein: CASSQLQIGTEAFF